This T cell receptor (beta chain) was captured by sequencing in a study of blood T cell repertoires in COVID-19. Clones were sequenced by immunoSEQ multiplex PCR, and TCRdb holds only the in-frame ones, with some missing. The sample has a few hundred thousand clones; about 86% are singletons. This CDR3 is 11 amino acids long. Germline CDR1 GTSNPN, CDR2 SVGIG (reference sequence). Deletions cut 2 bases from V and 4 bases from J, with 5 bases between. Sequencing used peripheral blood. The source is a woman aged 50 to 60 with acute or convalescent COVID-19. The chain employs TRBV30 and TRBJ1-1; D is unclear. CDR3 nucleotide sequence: TGTGCCTGGAGTCCCCGCACTGAAGCTTTCTTT. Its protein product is CAWSPRTEAFF. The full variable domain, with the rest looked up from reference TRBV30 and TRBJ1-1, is SQTIHQWPATLVQPVGSPLSLECTVEGTSNPNLYWYRQAAGRGLQLLFYSVGIGQISSEVPQNLSASRPQDRQFILSSKKLLLSDSGFYLCAWSPRTEAFFGQGTRLTVV.